The entry below describes one TCR beta chain. Its antigen is unknown. The trim removed 7 bases at V and 5 bases at J, leaving 11 bases unmatched. The CDR3 extends over 16 amino acids. Germline CDR1 SNHLY, CDR2 FYNNEI. Unique molecular identifiers were present in the TCR beta cDNA libraries. TCRdb recomputed calls from the PCR reads with MiXCR, one row per CDR3 protein. The sample has about 820,000 distinct CDR3 sequences; roughly 50% are singletons. These data originate in a study of post-analysis software for immune sequencing data. Study results and caveats: Versus controls, multiple sclerosis patients showed significantly lower diversity (normalized Chao1). TRBV segments more frequent in patients than in controls numbered roughly five and included TRBV5-6, TRBV5-1 and TRBV20-1.

The J gene is TRBJ1-6, the V gene TRBV2; TRBD1 agrees at 7 bases. This clonotype was obtained from a girl aged 10-17 years with multiple sclerosis. The specimen sequenced was blood. Written as DNA, the CDR3 is TGTGCCAGCATCCCGCGAGGGGGCGGAAATAATTCACCCCTCCACTTT. This translates into CASIPRGGGNNSPLHF.